This passage covers 27 T cell receptor beta chains from one sample sequenced in a study of blood T cell repertoires in COVID-19 (dated by TCRdb to about 2020). To prepare the library, the immunoSEQ multiplex PCR assay was applied. TCRdb holds this immuneACCESS table with in-frame rearrangements only. Some clones are missing; in checked studies, unresolved V genes explain under half, and the rest has no known cause. In all, the sample holds 150,000 to 200,000 clones, and approximately 80% of those were seen once. The ten largest account for about 5.6% of the sample. The material sequenced was PBMCs or T cells enriched from blood (not recorded which). Receptors originate from a man in his forties or fifties who had recovered from COVID-19.

CDR3 sequence (DNA): TGTGCCAGCAGTTTGCACAGGGTAGGCTACACCTTC. This encodes CASSLHRVGYTF. The V call is TRBV12-3 or TRBV12-4, the J call TRBJ1-2; D is possibly TRBD1 (6 bases). Between the trimmed V and J ends, which lost 3 bases and 8 bases, there was a span of 10 bases. The CDR3 runs 12 residues.

This rearrangement joins TRBV11-3 to TRBJ1-2; 12 bases are a match to TRBD1. Germline CDR1 and CDR2: SGHNT and YENEEA. The CDR3 spans 18 residues. J gave up 4 bases and V 6 bases, and 15 bases lay outside the gene matches. Here the CDR3 reads CASRKGGQGAEEVYGYTF. CDR3 coding DNA: TGTGCCAGCAGGAAAGGGGGACAGGGGGCAGAGGAGGTCTATGGCTACACCTTC.

This rearrangement joins TRBV10-3 to TRBJ2-3, with a weak D call TRBD2 (6 bases). The CDR3 is made up of 14 amino acids. The ends were cut back, 8 bases at V and 2 bases at J, with 14 bases in the middle. Looked up from germline, CDR1 is ENHRY and CDR2 is SYGVKD. The CDR3 DNA reads as TGTGCCATCGGGGGTAGCGGCCTCACAGATACGCAGTATTTT. This translates into CAIGGSGLTDTQYF.

The rearrangement uses TRBV2 and TRBJ2-5, with TRBD1 identical over 10 bases. Trimming took 3 bases from V and 6 from J; bases not matched to a gene: 10. The length of the CDR3 is 16 residues. Germline values: CDR1 SNHLY, CDR2 FYNNEI. The CDR3 is CASSETGGPVLQTQYF. DNA for the CDR3: TGTGCCAGCAGTGAGACAGGGGGCCCGGTGTTGCAGACCCAGTACTTC.

The CDR3 region has the DNA TGTGCCAGCAGCCCCAGCGGCGGCCCCTACGAGCAGTACTTC. Translated, it gives CASSPSGGPYEQYF. This chain joins TRBV7-3 and TRBJ2-7, with a weak D call TRBD2 (5 bases). The CDR3 spans 14 residues. Trimming took 5 bases from V and 2 from J, leaving 13 bases between them. CDR1 is SGHTA and CDR2 is FQGTGA in the germline V gene.

The gene calls are TRBV19 and TRBJ1-5; 7 bases are shared with TRBD1. This CDR3 spans 16 amino acids. Germline V gene lookup returns CDR1 LNHDA and CDR2 SQIVND (reference sequence). The junction had 9 bases not matched to a gene; V was cut back by 5 bases and J by 2 bases. The CDR3 region is CASSDFYRGGNQPQHF. The CDR3 DNA sequence: TGTGCCAGTAGTGACTTCTACAGGGGTGGCAATCAGCCCCAGCATTTT. Together with reference TRBV19 and TRBJ1-5, the CDR3 gives the full variable domain: DGGITQSPKYLFRKEGQNVTLSCEQNLNHDAMYWYRQDPGQGLRLIYYSQIVNDFQKGDIAEGYSVSREKKESFPLTVTSAQKNPTAFYLCASSDFYRGGNQPQHFGDGTRLSIL.

V and J are TRBV5-1 and TRBJ2-5; 7 bases align to TRBD1. There are 17 residues in the CDR3. The V gene's germline CDR1 is SGHRS and CDR2 YFSETQ. J gave up 5 bases and V 3 bases, and 16 bases lay outside the gene matches. The CDR3 region has the DNA TGCGCCAGCAGCTCGACGGGACAGTCCATTTTCGGGGAGACCCAGTACTTC. Translated: CASSSTGQSIFGETQYF.

The chain is built from TRBV7-2 and TRBJ2-5; no reliable D call. CDR1 and CDR2 from the germline V gene are SGHTA and FQGNSA. This CDR3 region has 12 residues. With 5 bases removed from V and 5 bases from J, the gap between germline ends came to 9 bases. The CDR3 DNA reads TGTGCCAGCAGCCAGGTCCTGGAGACCCAGTACTTC. Encoded protein: CASSQVLETQYF.

The chain has TRBV7-2 and TRBJ2-5; the D gene is possibly TRBD2 (5 bases). Trimming pared 3 bases from V and 6 bases from J, leaving 14 bases between. CDR1 SGHTA and CDR2 FQGNSA come from the germline V gene. The CDR3 loop spans 14 amino acids. The CDR3: CASSFGDPRKTQYF. CDR3 nucleotide sequence: TGTGCCAGCAGCTTCGGGGATCCCCGGAAGACCCAGTACTTC.

This chain joins TRBV30 and TRBJ1-4; perhaps TRBD1 as D (6 bases). CDR3 length: 16 amino acids. Germline V lookup: CDR1 GTSNPN, CDR2 SVGIG (reference sequence). V was trimmed by 1 base and J by 0 bases, leaving 12 bases between them. The CDR3 nucleotides are TGTGCCTGGAGTGGAGGACAGAGCACAACTAATGAAAAACTGTTTTTT. It translates to CAWSGGQSTTNEKLFF.

The J gene is TRBJ1-5, the V gene TRBV5-5; D is ambiguous. This CDR3 has 15 residues. Trimming stripped 0 bases from V and 4 bases from J, with 11 bases between. Germline CDR1 SGHKS, CDR2 YYEKEE (reference sequence). CDR3 nucleotide sequence: TGTGCCAGCAGCTTGGTGTCCGCTAGTAATCAGCCCCAGCATTTT. Translating gives CASSLVSASNQPQHF. The whole variable domain, remainder taken from reference TRBV5-5 and TRBJ1-5, is DAGVTQSPTHLIKTRGQQVTLRCSPISGHKSVSWYQQVLGQGPQFIFQYYEKEERGRGNFPDRFSARQFPNYSSELNVNALLLGDSALYLCASSLVSASNQPQHFGDGTRLSIL.

This clone was picked up one time. V gene TRBV5-1 combines with J gene TRBJ1-5; perhaps TRBD1 as D (6 bases). Germline V gene data show CDR1 as SGHRS and CDR2 as YFSETQ. The CDR3 covers 14 residues. Trimming took off 4 bases at V and 3 bases at J, with 11 bases between the two ends. CDR3 loop: CASSPDSPNQPQHF. CDR3 nucleotides: TGCGCCAGCAGCCCGGACAGCCCCAATCAGCCCCAGCATTTT. The full variable domain, completed using reference TRBV5-1 and TRBJ1-5, is KAGVTQTPRYLIKTRGQQVTLSCSPISGHRSVSWYQQTPGQGLQFLFEYFSETQRNKGNFPGRFSGRQFSNSRSEMNVSTLELGDSALYLCASSPDSPNQPQHFGDGTRLSIL.

For the CDR3, the DNA is TGTGCCTGGGAGACAGTTACTGAAGCTTTCTTT. It codes for CAWETVTEAFF. The chain is built from TRBV30 and TRBJ1-1; tentatively, D is TRBD1 (5 bases). The CDR3 has 11 residues. Looked up from germline, CDR1 is GTSNPN and CDR2 is SVGIG (reference sequence). V gave up 5 bases and J gave up 5 bases, with 9 bases separating them.

This clone was detected only once. The sample contains more than one DNA sequence encoding this CDR3. This chain joins TRBV5-1 and TRBJ2-5, with 9 bases lining up with TRBD2. The germline V gene has CDR1 SGHRS and CDR2 YFSETQ. This CDR3 has 16 amino acids. V lost 0 bases, J lost 2 bases, and 5 bases stayed unmatched. CDR3 loop: CASSLGSLAGQETQYF. For the CDR3, the DNA is TGCGCCAGCAGCTTGGGCAGCCTAGCGGGGCAAGAGACCCAGTACTTC.

The J gene is TRBJ2-3, the V gene TRBV5-6; 11 nucleotides line up with TRBD2. The ends lost 4 bases at V and 3 bases at J; junction bases unmatched: 7. CDR1 and CDR2 from the germline V gene are SGHDT and YYEEEE. The CDR3 runs to 16 residues. The CDR3 bases are TGTGCCAGCAGCCCCCGACTAGCGGGATATACAGATACGCAGTATTTT. It translates to CASSPRLAGYTDTQYF.

This chain connects TRBV27 to TRBJ2-5, with D perhaps TRBD1 (5 bases). The CDR3 totals 15 residues. CDR1 is MNHEY, CDR2 SMNVEV, per germline (reference sequence). V was pared by 6 bases and J by 5 bases, with 19 bases between. The CDR3 loop reads CASRSYDGARETQYF. CDR3 in DNA: TGTGCCAGCAGATCTTATGATGGGGCCAGGGAGACCCAGTACTTC.

The CDR3, as DNA: TGTGCCAGCAGTGAAAACCCAGAGGGCAATCAGCCCCAGCATTTT. Amino acids: CASSENPEGNQPQHF. This rearrangement joins TRBV6-1 to TRBJ1-5, with unresolved D. The CDR3 is 15 amino acids. Trimming took off 2 bases at V and 2 bases at J, with 10 bases between the two ends. Germline V CDR1 and CDR2: MNHNS, SASEGT.

The chain couples TRBV27 to TRBJ1-2, with D possibly TRBD1 on 5 matching bases. The CDR3 spans 12 residues. V gave up 5 bases and J gave up 14 bases, with 18 bases separating them. Germline values: CDR1 MNHEY, CDR2 SMNVEV (reference sequence). The CDR3 reads CASSPQGGLYTF. The CDR3 bases are TGTGCCAGCAGTCCTCAGGGAGGGCTTTATACCTTC.

CDR3 amino acids: CASSLQGSNTQYF. The CDR3, as DNA: TGTGCCAGCAGCTTACAGGGTAGTAATACGCAGTATTTT. The chain is built from TRBV9 and TRBJ2-3, with D possibly being TRBD1 (6 bases). Trimming shortened V by 4 bases and J by 7 bases, and 13 bases separated the two germline ends. Germline V gene data show CDR1 as SGDLS and CDR2 as YYNGEE. This CDR3 is built from 13 residues. Filled out from reference TRBV9 and TRBJ2-3, the complete variable domain reads DSGVTQTPKHLITATGQRVTLRCSPRSGDLSVYWYQQSLDQGLQFLIQYYNGEERAKGNILERFSAQQFPDLHSELNLSSLELGDSALYFCASSLQGSNTQYFGPGTRLTVL.

In this sample, this clone turned up once. This chain joins TRBV24-1 and TRBJ2-1; D is undetermined. V lost 5 bases and J lost 2, with 9 bases in between. The CDR3 spans 14 residues. Germline assignment: CDR1 KGHDR and CDR2 SFDVKD. The CDR3 sequence is CATSGHEPYNEQFF. The CDR3 nucleotides are TGTGCCACCAGTGGACATGAGCCCTACAATGAGCAGTTCTTC.

This clone was seen a single time. This sequence joins TRBV9 and TRBJ1-2; D remains ambiguous. There are 14 residues in the CDR3. Trimming shortened V by 0 bases and J by 2 bases, and 8 bases separated the two germline ends. CDR1 is SGDLS and CDR2 is YYNGEE in the germline V gene. CDR3 loop: CASSVAQSNYGYTF. CDR3 nucleotide sequence: TGTGCCAGCAGCGTAGCACAGAGCAACTATGGCTACACCTTC.

J is TRBJ1-1 and V is TRBV20-1; no definite D call. V lost 7 bases to trimming and J lost 1 base, with 7 bases between them. CDR1 is DFQATT, CDR2 SNEGSKA, per germline (reference sequence). This CDR3 is built from 11 residues. DNA for the CDR3: TGCAGTGTGTATAAGAACACTGAAGCTTTCTTT. Protein product: CSVYKNTEAFF.

The chain is built from TRBV27 and TRBJ2-4; D is ambiguous. The CDR3 runs to 14 residues. V lost 5 bases to trimming and J lost 0 bases, with 8 bases between them. Germline V gives CDR1 MNHEY, CDR2 SMNVEV (reference sequence). CDR3 coding DNA: TGTGCCAGCAGTCCGACATTAGCCAAAAACATTCAGTACTTC. Its protein is CASSPTLAKNIQYF.

The chain has TRBV29-1 and TRBJ2-7, with a weak D call TRBD2 (6 bases). Germline V gene sequence: CDR1 SQVTM, CDR2 ANQGSEA. The V end lost 4 bases, the J end lost 0 bases, and 7 bases lay between the germline ends. The CDR3 extends over 12 amino acids. The CDR3 loop reads CSVVGSSYEQYF. In nucleotides, the CDR3 is TGCAGCGTTGTCGGGAGCTCCTACGAGCAGTACTTC.

This chain joins TRBV12-5 and TRBJ1-1; perhaps TRBD1 as D (5 bases). The germline gives CDR1 LGHNT, CDR2 FRNRAP. The CDR3 has 15 residues. V was trimmed by 1 base and J by 3 bases, leaving 12 bases between them. CDR3 nucleotide sequence: TGTGCTAGTGGTTTGGGTGCAGGGTGGGACACTGAAGCTTTCTTT. Translating it yields CASGLGAGWDTEAFF.

The chain combines TRBV5-4 with TRBJ1-3, with TRBD1 matching over 7 bases. This CDR3 comprises 15 residues. In germline, CDR1 is SGHNT, CDR2 YYREEE (reference sequence). V dropped 0 bases and J dropped 8; count of bases not matched to a gene: 8. CDR3 amino acids: CASSLGGGIRDTIYF. The CDR3 nucleotides are TGTGCCAGCAGCTTGGGAGGGGGCATTAGGGACACCATATATTTT.

The chain combines TRBV6-1 with TRBJ1-1; D gene uncertain. Trimming left V 1 base short and J 4 bases short, with 16 bases between. CDR3 size: 16 residues. Per germline, CDR1 MNHNS and CDR2 SASEGT. CDR3 sequence (DNA): TGTGCCAGCAGTGAAGTCGAGGTGCGCCGCGGCACTGAAGCTTTCTTT. Amino acids: CASSEVEVRRGTEAFF.